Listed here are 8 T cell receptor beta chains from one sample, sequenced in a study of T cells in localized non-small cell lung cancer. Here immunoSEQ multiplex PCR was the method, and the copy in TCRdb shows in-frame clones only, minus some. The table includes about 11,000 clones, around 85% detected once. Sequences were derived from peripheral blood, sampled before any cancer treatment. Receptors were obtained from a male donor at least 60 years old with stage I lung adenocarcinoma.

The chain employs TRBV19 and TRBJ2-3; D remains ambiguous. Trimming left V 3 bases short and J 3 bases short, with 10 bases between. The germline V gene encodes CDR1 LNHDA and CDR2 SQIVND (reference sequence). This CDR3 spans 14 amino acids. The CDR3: CASSISGKTDTQYF. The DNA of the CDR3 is TGTGCCAGTAGTATCTCGGGTAAGACAGATACGCAGTATTTT.

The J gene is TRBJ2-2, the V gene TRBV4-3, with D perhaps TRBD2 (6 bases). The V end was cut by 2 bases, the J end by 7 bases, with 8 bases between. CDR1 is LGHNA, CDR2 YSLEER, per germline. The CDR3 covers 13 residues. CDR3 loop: CASSQRGNGELFF. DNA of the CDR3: TGCGCCAGCAGCCAACGGGGGAACGGGGAGCTGTTTTTT.

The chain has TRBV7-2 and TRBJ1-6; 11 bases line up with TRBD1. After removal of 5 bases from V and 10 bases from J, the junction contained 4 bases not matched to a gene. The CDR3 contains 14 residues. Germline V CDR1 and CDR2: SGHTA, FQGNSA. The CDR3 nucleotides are TGTGCCAGCAGCCGCAGGGACAGGGGGTCACCCCTCCACTTT. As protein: CASSRRDRGSPLHF.

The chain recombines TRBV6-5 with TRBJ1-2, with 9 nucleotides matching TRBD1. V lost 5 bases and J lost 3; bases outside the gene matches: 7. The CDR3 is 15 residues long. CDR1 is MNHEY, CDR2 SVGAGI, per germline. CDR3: CASSPGQGRYYGYTF. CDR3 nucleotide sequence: TGTGCCAGCAGTCCAGGACAGGGGAGATACTATGGCTACACCTTC.

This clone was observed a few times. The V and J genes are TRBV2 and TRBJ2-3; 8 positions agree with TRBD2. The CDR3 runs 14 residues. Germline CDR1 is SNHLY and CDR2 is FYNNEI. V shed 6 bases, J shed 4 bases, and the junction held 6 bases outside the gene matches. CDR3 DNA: TGTGCCAGCAGCACGGGGGGGCTTGCAGATACGCAGTATTTT. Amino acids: CASSTGGLADTQYF.

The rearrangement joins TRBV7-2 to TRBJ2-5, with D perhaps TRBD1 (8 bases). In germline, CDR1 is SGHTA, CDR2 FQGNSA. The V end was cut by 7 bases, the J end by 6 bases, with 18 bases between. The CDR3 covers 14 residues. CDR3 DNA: TGTGCCAGCACCCAAACAGGGGGGGTTAAGACCCAGTACTTC. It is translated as CASTQTGGVKTQYF.

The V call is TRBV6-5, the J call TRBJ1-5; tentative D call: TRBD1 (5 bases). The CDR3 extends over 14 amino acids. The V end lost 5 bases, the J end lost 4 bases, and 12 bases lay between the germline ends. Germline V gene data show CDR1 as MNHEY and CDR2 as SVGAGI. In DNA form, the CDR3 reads TGTGCCAGCAGTCCAGGGACCGGTAATCAGCCCCAGCATTTT. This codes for CASSPGTGNQPQHF.

CDR3 bases: TGTGCCAGCTCACCAGCCAGTACAAGGGACACTGAAGCTTTCTTT. This encodes CASSPASTRDTEAFF. V gene TRBV18 combines with J gene TRBJ1-1; D is unclear. V was cut by 2 bases and J by 3 bases, with 13 bases left in between. The CDR3 is 15 residues long. The germline gives CDR1 KGHSH, CDR2 LQKENI.